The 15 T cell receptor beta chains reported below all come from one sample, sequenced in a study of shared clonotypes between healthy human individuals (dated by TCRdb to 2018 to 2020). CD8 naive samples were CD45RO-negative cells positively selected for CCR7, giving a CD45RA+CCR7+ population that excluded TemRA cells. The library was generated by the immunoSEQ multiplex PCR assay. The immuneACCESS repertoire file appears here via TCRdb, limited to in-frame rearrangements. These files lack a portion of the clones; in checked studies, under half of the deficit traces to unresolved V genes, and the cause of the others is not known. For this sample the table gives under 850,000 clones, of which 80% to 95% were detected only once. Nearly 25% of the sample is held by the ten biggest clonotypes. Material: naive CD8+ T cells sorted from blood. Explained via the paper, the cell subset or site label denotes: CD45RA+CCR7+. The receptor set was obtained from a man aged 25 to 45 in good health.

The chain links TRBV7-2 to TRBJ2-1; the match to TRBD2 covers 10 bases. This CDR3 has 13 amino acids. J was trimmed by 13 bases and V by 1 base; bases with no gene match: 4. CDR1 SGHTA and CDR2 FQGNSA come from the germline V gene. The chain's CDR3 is CASSLVLAGSQFF. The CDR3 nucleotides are TGTGCCAGCAGCTTAGTACTAGCGGGAAGTCAGTTCTTC.

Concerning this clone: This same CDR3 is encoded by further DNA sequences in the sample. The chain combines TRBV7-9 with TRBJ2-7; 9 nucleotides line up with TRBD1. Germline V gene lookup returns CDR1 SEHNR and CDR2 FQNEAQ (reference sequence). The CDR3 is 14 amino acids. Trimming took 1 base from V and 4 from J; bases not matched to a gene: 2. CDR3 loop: CASSLGGQGYEQYF. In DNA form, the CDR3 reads TGTGCCAGCAGCTTAGGGGGACAGGGATACGAGCAGTACTTC.

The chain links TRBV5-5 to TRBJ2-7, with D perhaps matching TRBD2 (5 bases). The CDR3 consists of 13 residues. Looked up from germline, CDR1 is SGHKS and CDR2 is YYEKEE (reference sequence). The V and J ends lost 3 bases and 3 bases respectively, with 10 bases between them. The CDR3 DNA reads TGTGCCAGCAGCTACGGGATCCTCTACGAGCAGTACTTC. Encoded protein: CASSYGILYEQYF.

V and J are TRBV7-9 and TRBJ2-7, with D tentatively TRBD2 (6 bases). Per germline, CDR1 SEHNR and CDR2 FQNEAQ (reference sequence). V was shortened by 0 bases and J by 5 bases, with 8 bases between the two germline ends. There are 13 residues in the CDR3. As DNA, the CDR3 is TGTGCCAGCAGCTTAGCGTGGGAGGACGAGCAGTACTTC. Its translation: CASSLAWEDEQYF.

CDR3 coding DNA: TGTGCCAGCAGGGAAAGCGGAGGGTACCAAGAGACCCAGTACTTC. Amino acid sequence: CASRESGGYQETQYF. The chain employs TRBV25-1 and TRBJ2-5; the D gene is possibly TRBD2 (6 bases). The CDR3 consists of 15 residues. Between the trimmed V and J ends, which lost 6 bases and 0 bases, there was a span of 14 bases. CDR1 MGHDK and CDR2 SYGVNS come from the germline V gene.

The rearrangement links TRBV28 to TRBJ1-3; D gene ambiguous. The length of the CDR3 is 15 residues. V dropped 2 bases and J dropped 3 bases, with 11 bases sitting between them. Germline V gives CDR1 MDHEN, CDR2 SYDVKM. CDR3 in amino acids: CASSLTGHGGNTIYF. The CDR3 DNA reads TGTGCCAGCAGTTTAACGGGCCACGGTGGAAACACCATATATTTT. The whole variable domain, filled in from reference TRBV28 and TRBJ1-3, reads DVKVTQSSRYLVKRTGEKVFLECVQDMDHENMFWYRQDPGLGLRLIYFSYDVKMKEKGDIPEGYSVSREKKERFSLILESASTNQTSMYLCASSLTGHGGNTIYFGEGSWLTVV.

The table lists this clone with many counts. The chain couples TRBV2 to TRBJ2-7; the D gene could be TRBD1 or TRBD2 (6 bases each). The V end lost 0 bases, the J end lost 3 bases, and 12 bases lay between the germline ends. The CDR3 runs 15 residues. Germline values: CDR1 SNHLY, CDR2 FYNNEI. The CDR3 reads CASSEAGAGIYEQYF. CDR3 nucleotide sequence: TGTGCCAGCAGTGAAGCGGGGGCGGGGATCTACGAGCAGTACTTC.

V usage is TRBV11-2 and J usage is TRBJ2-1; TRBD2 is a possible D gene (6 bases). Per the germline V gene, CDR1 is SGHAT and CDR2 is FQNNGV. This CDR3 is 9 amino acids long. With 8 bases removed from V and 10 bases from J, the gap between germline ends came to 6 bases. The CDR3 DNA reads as TGTGCCAGCGGGGGGGAGCAGTTCTTC. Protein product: CASGGEQFF.

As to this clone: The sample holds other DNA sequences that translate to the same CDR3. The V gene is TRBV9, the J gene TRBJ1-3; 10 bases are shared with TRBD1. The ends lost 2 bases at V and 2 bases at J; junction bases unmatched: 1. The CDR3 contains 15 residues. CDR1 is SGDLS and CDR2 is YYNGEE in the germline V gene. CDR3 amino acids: CASSVGTGAGNTIYF. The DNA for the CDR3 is TGTGCCAGCAGCGTGGGGACAGGGGCTGGAAACACCATATATTTT.

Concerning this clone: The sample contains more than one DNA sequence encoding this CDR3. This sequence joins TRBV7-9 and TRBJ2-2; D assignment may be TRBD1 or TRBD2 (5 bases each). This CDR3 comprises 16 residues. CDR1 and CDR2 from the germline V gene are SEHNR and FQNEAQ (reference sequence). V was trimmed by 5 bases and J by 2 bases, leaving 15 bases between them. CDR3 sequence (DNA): TGTGCCAGCAGCCCTACCGGGACCCGCAACACCGGGGAGCTGTTTTTT. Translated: CASSPTGTRNTGELFF.

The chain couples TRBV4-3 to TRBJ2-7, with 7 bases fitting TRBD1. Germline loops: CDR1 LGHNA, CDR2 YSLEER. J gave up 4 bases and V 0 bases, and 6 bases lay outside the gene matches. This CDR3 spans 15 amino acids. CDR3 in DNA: TGCGCCAGCAGCCAAGATCGGGACAGATCTTACGAGCAGTACTTC. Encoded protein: CASSQDRDRSYEQYF.

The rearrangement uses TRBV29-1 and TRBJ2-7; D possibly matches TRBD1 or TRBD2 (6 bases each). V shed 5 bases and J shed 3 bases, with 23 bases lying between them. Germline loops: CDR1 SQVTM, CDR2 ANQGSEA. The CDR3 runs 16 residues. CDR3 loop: CSVRPAISEGDYEQYF. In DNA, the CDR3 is TGCAGCGTTCGTCCCGCCATTTCGGAGGGGGACTACGAGCAGTACTTC.

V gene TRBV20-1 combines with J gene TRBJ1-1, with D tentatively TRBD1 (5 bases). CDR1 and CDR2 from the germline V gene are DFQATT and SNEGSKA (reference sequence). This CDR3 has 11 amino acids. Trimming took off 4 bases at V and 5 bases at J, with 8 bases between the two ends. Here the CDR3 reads CSAIEGTEAFF. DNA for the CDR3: TGCAGTGCTATTGAGGGGACTGAAGCTTTCTTT.

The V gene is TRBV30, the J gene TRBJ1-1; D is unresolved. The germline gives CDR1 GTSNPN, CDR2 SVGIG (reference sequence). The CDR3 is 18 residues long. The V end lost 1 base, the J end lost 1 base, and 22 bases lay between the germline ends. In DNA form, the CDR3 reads TGTGCCTGGAGTGGGGTTCCCAGGCGCCATCGGAGGAACACTGAAGCTTTCTTT. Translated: CAWSGVPRRHRRNTEAFF.

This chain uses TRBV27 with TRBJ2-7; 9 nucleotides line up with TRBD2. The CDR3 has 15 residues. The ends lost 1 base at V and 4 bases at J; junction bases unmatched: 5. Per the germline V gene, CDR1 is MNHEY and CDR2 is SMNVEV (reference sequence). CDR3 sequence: CASSLLAGAMYEQYF. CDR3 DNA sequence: TGTGCCAGCAGTTTATTAGCGGGAGCGATGTACGAGCAGTACTTC.